This TCR beta chain was identified in a study of shared clonotypes between healthy human individuals. Study context: Used for every donor were three CD4 naive, three CD4 memory, two CD8 naive and one CD8 memory plate.

V lost 7 bases to trimming and J lost 3 bases, with 17 bases between them. Germline V gives CDR1 SEHNR, CDR2 FQNEAQ (reference sequence). There are 15 residues in the CDR3. Profiling relied on immunoSEQ multiplex PCR, and the TCRdb table lists in-frame clones only, not all of them. The sample has roughly 2.2 million clones, 90% to 95% seen once. Sequencing was done on a sample of naive CD4+ T cells from PBMCs. Stated subset: CD45RA+ positively selected. The chain has TRBV7-9 and TRBJ2-3; D uncertain. The receptor was isolated from a man between 18 and 29 years old in good health. Some clones in this sample may be carry-over from other donors' samples. The CDR3 coding sequence is TGTGCCAGCAACGCCCAACGGAGAGAGACAGATACGCAGTATTTT. Its protein is CASNAQRRETDTQYF.